This T cell receptor (beta chain) emerged from a study of cytomegalovirus exposure and HLA in healthy donors (dated by TCRdb to the late 2010s). About the study as a whole: An earlier analysis of some 600 of the donors reported about 280 Gb of sequence data and 90 million to 120 million unique TCR beta sequences obtained from about 179 million T cells. About 280 gigabases of sequencing data and approximately 92 million unique TCR sequences made up an early release that covered approximately 650 HLA-typed donors. The genetic ancestry cluster associated with self-reported Caucasian donors included 80% to 90% of the 398 genotyped donors. The aim of the study was to test whether cataloging public T cell receptors could identify signatures of past pathogen exposure. Using immunosequencing, the study profiled T cell repertoires from 500 to 800 subjects and related those repertoires to cytomegalovirus serostatus. A separate validation cohort of about 110 different subjects was used in addition to the 666-subject first cohort. To predict cytomegalovirus infection status, the study combined high-throughput TCR immunosequencing, statistical association of individual TCRs with disease status, and machine learning. To study patterns of TCR occurrence, a later analysis re-analyzed previously published TCR beta repertoires from around 660 donors and added high-resolution HLA genotyping. The later analysis used no new phenotypic data to find candidate immune exposures, relying instead on TCR beta sequences and their occurrence across donors. To decide whether each TCR beta V gene segment behaved as functional or pseudogenic, an earlier analysis of some 570 of the donors relied on high-throughput TCR beta sequencing. Donor age, sex, ethnicity and CMV serostatus were compiled together with the repertoire data. A later genetic analysis used genome-wide SNP genotypes for about 65% of the 666 donors, treating that subset as a discovery cohort. Every discovery cohort repertoire had been produced on one sequencing platform. HLA typing covered class I and class II loci at four-digit resolution. The number of typed donors differed by locus: 629-630 for A, B, C, DRB1 and DQB1; approximately 540 for DQA1; around 580 for DPA1; and roughly 490 for DPB1. Roughly 5 DR-DQ haplotypes were handled as single units for association and clustering because linkage in the cohort was strong. On average, 235,054 unique TCR beta nucleotide sequences were sequenced per donor among 398 genotyped donors of the cohort, with roughly 18% of those sequences being non-productive.

CDR1 and CDR2 (MNHEY, SVGAGI) derive from the germline V gene. CDR3 length: 12 amino acids, cysteine to phenylalanine. Just CDR3 DNA is preserved here, 36 bases in frame from base 1. V loses 7 bases of germline sequence and J loses 9 bases, and the interval between the two ends is 14 bases. Concerning this clone: Its specific antigen is unknown. There are no base qualities to consult, and no much larger clone falls within one base.

The library was built by means of the immunoSEQ multiplex PCR assay. For the multiplex PCR, a mixture combining 60 forward primers for TCR Vbeta segments and 13 reverse primers for TCR Jbeta segments was used. The CDR3 region of rearranged TCR beta genes was amplified from genomic DNA by a multiplex PCR assay. On the Illumina HiSeq System, the amplified TCR beta libraries were sequenced as 87-base-pair reads. As for the authors' bioinformatics: A later analysis counted approximately 74 million unique TCR beta chains across the 650 to 800 repertoires, and some 11 million of these chains were shared by at least two donors. A nearest-neighbor algorithm error-corrected the raw reads and collapsed the reads into unique sequences, merging closely related sequences to remove PCR and sequencing errors. V, D and J gene segments were assigned by aligning CDR3 sequences to IMGT reference sequences. For a sequence to be retained, a match of at least six nucleotides to both a V gene segment and a J gene segment was required. Rearrangements were called productive when the CDR3 lacked stop codons and stayed in frame with V and J; all others were non-productive. Following IMGT convention, CDR3 was defined as the stretch from the second conserved V-encoded cysteine up to the conserved J-encoded phenylalanine. In an earlier analysis of around 600 of the donors, sequences lacking an unambiguous match to a single V gene segment were excluded. In an earlier analysis of 587 of the donors, a V segment was called functional when productive rearrangements were above 56.7%, and segregating when the standard deviation between donors exceeded 5%. A statistical classification framework was developed to diagnose cytomegalovirus status using the catalog of TCR beta chain sequences. A later analysis assigned V and J genes by comparing TCR nucleotide sequences with IMGT/GENE-DB human TR gene sequences. In a later analysis, CDR3 sequences and most-parsimonious VDJ recombination scenarios were assigned using the TCRdist pipeline. In a later analysis, every TCR beta chain was defined by the combination of its CDR3 amino acid sequence and its V-gene family, and reads without a unique V-gene family were dropped. A later analysis removed 600 or so highly shared, low-generation-probability nucleotide sequences to deal with suspected cross-contamination and a sequencing artifact. A later analysis calculated a clonal expansion index for each public chain from normalized within-repertoire ranks of inferred template counts. A later analysis computed generation probabilities with a VDJ recombination model fitted to out-of-frame rearrangements, and checked the results against IGoR. A later analysis scored TCR-TCR, TCR-HLA and TCR-CMV co-occurrence with hypergeometric tests, applying a repertoire-size bias correction to TCR pairs. To estimate false discovery rates, a later analysis permuted the HLA or CMV assignments 20 times. In a later analysis, co-occurring TCRs were grouped with DBSCAN, and TCRdist sequence similarity was added when clustering was performed within HLA-allele-positive subsets. Co-occurrence clustering excluded repertoires with fewer than 30,000 or more than 120,000 public chains, plus five with anomalous nucleotide sharing. TCRdb mirrors the immuneACCESS table, restricted to in-frame sequences. Some clones are absent from its copies; in checked studies, under half trace to an unresolved V gene, and the reason for the others is unknown. The V and J calls and clone size are taken from that table; D and trimming were inferred from the DNA. The sample table records roughly 110,000 clones; 55% to 65% of these occur just once. About 2.2% of the sample is held by the ten biggest clonotypes.

Overall study outcomes, separate from this receptor: The authors suggested that the approach could potentially be extended to other disease states and immunological phenotypes. This cohort had only TCR beta chains sequenced, and the lack of alpha or paired-chain data limited which features could be detected. A further reported finding was that TCR beta sequences accurately predicted the HLA-A and HLA-B alleles for most subjects in the first cohort. When HLA alleles, especially DR and DQ, strongly co-occurred, attributing TCR associations to individual alleles was difficult. Because some donors lacked HLA typing at each locus, the association tests relied only on the typed subset. In a later analysis, about 17,000 TCR beta sequences were associated with specific HLA alleles at a false discovery rate of 0.05. Because counts were too low, seventeen rarely observed V segments, including chromosome 9 orphons, were excluded from the earlier analysis of about 500 of the donors. A total of 164 TCR beta chains were listed by the study as associated with cytomegalovirus. In a later genetic analysis, a missense DCLRE1C variant was associated with V-gene and J-gene trimming of TCR beta chains, and the association was replicated in an independent cohort. A later analysis reported that several top co-occurrence clusters appeared linked to parvovirus B19, influenza, CMV and Epstein-Barr virus. CMV serostatus was the only immune exposure information available for the cohort. Some IMGT-functional V segments, including TRBV6-2 and TRBV6-3, could not be told apart with the 87-base-pair reads, so those segments were excluded. Linkage disequilibrium might explain the correlated functional status among segregating V segments, but an unknown experimental factor could not be excluded. According to a later genetic analysis, donors in an Asian-associated ancestry cluster had fewer N-insertions in productive TCRs than the approximately 610-donor mean. Presence/absence analyses assumed roughly uniform sequencing depth across donors, an assumption that may not hold. In vitro tests confirmed that a few of the cytomegalovirus-associated TCR beta chains recognize cytomegalovirus antigens. Most TCR sequences were seen in very few donors, while some public TCRs were found in many individuals. Most CMV-associated TCR beta chains appeared to be HLA-restricted in a later analysis, and the HLA associations seemed to be driven largely by CMV exposure. In a later analysis, TCR association rates were found to vary across HLA loci, with the most associated TCRs seen for DRB1 alleles and the fewest for HLA-C alleles. In a later analysis, HLA-associated TCR beta chains were found to be more clonally expanded and to have lower generation probabilities than equally common non-associated chains. In an earlier analysis of about 550 of the donors, most TCR beta V segments were observed in productive rearrangements about 87% or about 30% of the time, broadly matching IMGT annotations. A cluster of highly shared sequence variants was judged likely to be a technical artifact of the sequencing pipeline. The classifier was reported to diagnose cytomegalovirus status with high specificity and sensitivity in both the original and validation cohorts.

The cohort comprised around 690 healthy bone marrow donors. Cohort members were all nominally healthy when sampled, although unrecorded immune exposures were likely present. The donor was CMV seronegative and belonged to the group of more than 300 seronegative cohort members. A peripheral blood sample was provided by each donor, and peripheral blood mononuclear cells were used for TCR beta sequencing. Genomic DNA was extracted from the blood cell samples with the Qiagen DNeasy Blood Extraction Kit. This chain joins TRBV6-5 to TRBJ2-3, with no reliable assignment of the D segment. The TCR comes from a woman in her 30s in good health and CMV-seronegative. Input material: PBMCs. CDR3 region: CASTTPRGTQYF. The DNA sequence is TGTGCCAGCACCACACCCCGCGGAACGCAGTATTTT.